Sequencing of this T cell receptor (beta chain) was carried out in a study of blood T cell repertoires in COVID-19. Study information: The United States, Italy and Spain provided the acute and convalescent COVID-19 samples.

Profiled with immunoSEQ multiplex PCR; TCRdb holds only in-frame clones, not every one. The table shows 95,000 or so clones, with 70% to 90% occurring only once. This clone has more than one count but fewer than ten. Germline V lookup: CDR1 SEHNR, CDR2 FQNEAQ (reference sequence). The trim removed 4 bases at V and 4 bases at J, leaving 2 bases unmatched. The CDR3 sequence is 13 residues long. The sequencing sample was made of peripheral blood. This TCR came from a man aged 80 or over with active or convalescent COVID-19. The rearrangement links TRBV7-9 to TRBJ2-3; 7 bases fit TRBD1. CDR3 sequence: CASSSRGPDTQYF. The CDR3 nucleotides read TGTGCCAGCAGCTCAAGGGGGCCAGATACGCAGTATTTT. Using reference TRBV7-9 and TRBJ2-3 for the parts outside the CDR3, the full variable domain is DTGVSQNPRHKITKRGQNVTFRCDPISEHNRLYWYRQTLGQGPEFLTYFQNEAQLEKSRLLSDRFSAERPKGSFSTLEIQRTEQGDSAMYLCASSSRGPDTQYFGPGTRLTVL.